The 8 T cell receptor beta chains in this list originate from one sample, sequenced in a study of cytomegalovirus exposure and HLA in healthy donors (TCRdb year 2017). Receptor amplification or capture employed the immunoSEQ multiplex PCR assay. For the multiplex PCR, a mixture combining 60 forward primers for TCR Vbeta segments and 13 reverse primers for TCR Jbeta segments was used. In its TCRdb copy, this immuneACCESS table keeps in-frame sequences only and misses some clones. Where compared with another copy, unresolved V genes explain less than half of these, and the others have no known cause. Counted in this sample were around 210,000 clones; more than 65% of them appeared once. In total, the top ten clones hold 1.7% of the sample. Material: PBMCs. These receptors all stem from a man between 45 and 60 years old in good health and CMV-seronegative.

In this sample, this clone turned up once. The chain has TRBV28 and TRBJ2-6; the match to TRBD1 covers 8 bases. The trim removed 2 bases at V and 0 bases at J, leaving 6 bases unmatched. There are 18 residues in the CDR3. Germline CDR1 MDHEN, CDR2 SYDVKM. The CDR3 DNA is TGTGCCAGCAGTTTAGTCAGGGGGCCAAACTCTGGGGCCAACGTCCTGACTTTC. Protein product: CASSLVRGPNSGANVLTF.

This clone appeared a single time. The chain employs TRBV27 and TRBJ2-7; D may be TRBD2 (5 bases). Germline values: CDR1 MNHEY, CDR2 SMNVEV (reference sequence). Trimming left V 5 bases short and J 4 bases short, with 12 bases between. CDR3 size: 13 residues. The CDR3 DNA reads TGTGCCAGCAGTCACAGCACGGGGTACGAGCAGTACTTC. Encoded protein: CASSHSTGYEQYF.

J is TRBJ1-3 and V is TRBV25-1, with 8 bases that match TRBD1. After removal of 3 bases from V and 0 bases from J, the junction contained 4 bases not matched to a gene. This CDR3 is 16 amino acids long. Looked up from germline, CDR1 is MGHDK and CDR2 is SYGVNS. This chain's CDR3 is CASSDGTGSSGNTIYF. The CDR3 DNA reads TGTGCCAGCAGTGACGGGACAGGAAGCTCTGGAAACACCATATATTTT.

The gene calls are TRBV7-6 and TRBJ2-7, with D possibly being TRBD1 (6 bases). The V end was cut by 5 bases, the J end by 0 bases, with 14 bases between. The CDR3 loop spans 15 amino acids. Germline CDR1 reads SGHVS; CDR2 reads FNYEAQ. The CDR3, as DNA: TGTGCCAGCAGCCGGACAGAAATACTCTCCTACGAGCAGTACTTC. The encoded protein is CASSRTEILSYEQYF.

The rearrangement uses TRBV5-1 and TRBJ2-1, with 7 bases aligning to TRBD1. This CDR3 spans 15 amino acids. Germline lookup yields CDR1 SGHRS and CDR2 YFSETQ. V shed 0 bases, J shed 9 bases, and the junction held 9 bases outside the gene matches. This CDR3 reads CASSLGTGKFTEQFF. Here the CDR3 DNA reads TGCGCCAGCAGCTTGGGGACAGGTAAATTCACTGAGCAGTTCTTC.

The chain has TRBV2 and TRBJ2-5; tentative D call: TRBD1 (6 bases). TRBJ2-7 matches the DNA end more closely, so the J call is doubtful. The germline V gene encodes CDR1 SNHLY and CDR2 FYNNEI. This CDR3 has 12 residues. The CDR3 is CASRPTGHEQYF. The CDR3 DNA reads TGTGCCAGCAGGCCCACAGGGCACGAGCAGTACTTC.

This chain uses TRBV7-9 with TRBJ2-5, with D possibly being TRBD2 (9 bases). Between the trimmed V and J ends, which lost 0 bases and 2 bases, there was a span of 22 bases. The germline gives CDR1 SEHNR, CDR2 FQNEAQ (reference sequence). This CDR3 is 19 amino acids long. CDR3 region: CASSLATGAGGRGQETQYF. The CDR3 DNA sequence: TGTGCCAGCAGCTTAGCGACAGGGGCTGGCGGGAGGGGGCAAGAGACCCAGTACTTC.

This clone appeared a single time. The CDR3 sequence: CASRPGTAIYGYTF. CDR3 DNA sequence: TGTGCCAGCAGGCCCGGGACAGCGATCTATGGCTACACCTTC. The chain is built from TRBV27 and TRBJ1-2, with 7 bases identical to TRBD1. CDR3 length: 14 residues. CDR1 MNHEY and CDR2 SMNVEV come from the germline V gene (reference sequence). Trimming took 6 bases from V and 4 from J; bases not matched to a gene: 8.